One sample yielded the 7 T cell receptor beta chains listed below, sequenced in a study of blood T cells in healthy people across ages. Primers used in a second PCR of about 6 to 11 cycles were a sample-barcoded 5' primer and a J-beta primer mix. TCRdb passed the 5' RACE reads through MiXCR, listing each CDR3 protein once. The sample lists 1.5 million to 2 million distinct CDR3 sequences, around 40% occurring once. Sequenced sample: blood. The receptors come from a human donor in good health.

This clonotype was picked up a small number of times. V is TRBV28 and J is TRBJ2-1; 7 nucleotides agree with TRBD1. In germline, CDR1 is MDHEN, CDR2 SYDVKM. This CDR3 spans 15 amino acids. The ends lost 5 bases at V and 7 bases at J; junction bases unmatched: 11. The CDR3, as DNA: TGTGCCAGCAGTATAGAGGGGGCGCTTTGGAATGAGCAGTTCTTC. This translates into CASSIEGALWNEQFF.

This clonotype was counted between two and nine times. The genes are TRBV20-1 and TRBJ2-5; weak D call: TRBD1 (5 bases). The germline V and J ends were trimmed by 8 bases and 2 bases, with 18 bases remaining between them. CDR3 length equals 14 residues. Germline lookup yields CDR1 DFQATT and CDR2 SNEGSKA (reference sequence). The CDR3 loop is CSTNPETEQETQYF. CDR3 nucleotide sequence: TGCAGTACAAATCCAGAGACAGAGCAAGAGACCCAGTACTTC.

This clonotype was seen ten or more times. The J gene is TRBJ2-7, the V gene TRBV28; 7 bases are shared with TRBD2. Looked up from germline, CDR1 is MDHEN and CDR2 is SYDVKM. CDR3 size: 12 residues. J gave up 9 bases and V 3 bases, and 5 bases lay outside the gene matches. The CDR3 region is CASSFWGGVQYF. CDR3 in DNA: TGTGCCAGCAGTTTCTGGGGGGGAGTGCAGTACTTC.

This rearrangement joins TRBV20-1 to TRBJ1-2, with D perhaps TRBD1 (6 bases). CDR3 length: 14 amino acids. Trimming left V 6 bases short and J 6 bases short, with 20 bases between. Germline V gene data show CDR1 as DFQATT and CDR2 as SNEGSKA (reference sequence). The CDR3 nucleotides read TGCAGTGCCGGGAGGGGGGGCCGGGTGGATGGCTACACCTTC. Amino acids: CSAGRGGRVDGYTF.

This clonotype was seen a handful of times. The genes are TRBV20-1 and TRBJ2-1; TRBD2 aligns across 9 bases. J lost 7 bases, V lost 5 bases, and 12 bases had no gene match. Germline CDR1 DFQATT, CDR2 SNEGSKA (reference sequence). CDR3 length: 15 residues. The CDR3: CSAPPGGGAGNEQFF. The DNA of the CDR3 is TGCAGTGCTCCTCCGGGCGGGGGGGCCGGGAATGAGCAGTTCTTC.

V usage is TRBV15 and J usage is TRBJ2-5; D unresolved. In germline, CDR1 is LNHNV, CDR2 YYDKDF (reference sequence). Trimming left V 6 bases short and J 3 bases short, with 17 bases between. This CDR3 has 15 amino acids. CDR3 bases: TGTGCCACCAGTCGAGCCCGGTCGTCGGAAGAGACCCAGTACTTC. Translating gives CATSRARSSEETQYF.

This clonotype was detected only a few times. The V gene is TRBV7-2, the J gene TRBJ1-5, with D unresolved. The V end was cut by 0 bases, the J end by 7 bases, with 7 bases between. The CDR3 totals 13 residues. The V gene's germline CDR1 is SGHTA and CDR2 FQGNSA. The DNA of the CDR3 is TGTGCCAGCAGCTTAGCGCCTATCCAGCCCCAGCATTTT. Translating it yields CASSLAPIQPQHF.